These 15 T cell receptor beta chains were sequenced from one sample in a study of molecular identifiers for immune sequencing clone quantification. TCRdb used MiXCR to reprocess the PCR reads, holding one entry per CDR3 protein. Here the sample spans approximately 20,000 distinct CDR3 sequences, roughly 22% being singletons. The source material was naive CD8+ T cells from blood, with Jurkat cell RNA spiked in. Documented subset: FACS-sorted CD8+CD4-CCR7+CD45RA+ naive T cells. These receptors came from a human donor in good health. Some libraries in this study had Jurkat cell RNA spiked in.

The table lists this clonotype with many counts. In nucleotides, the CDR3 is TGCAGCGTTGAGGTGAAGGGACCCTACAATGAGCAGTTCTTC. Translated: CSVEVKGPYNEQFF. V usage is TRBV29-1 and J usage is TRBJ2-1, with D possibly called TRBD1 or TRBD2 (5 bases each). The length of the CDR3 is 14 residues. CDR1 is SQVTM and CDR2 is ANQGSEA in the germline V gene. Trimming removed 3 bases at V and 2 bases at J, with 11 bases between.

V is TRBV20-1 and J is TRBJ2-1, with D unclear. This CDR3 has 16 amino acids. The V and J ends lost 0 bases and 2 bases respectively, with 14 bases between them. Per the germline V gene, CDR1 is DFQATT and CDR2 is SNEGSKA (reference sequence). The CDR3 DNA sequence: TGCAGTGCTAGAGATCTGAGGTCAGAAGCCTACAATGAGCAGTTCTTC. Encoded protein: CSARDLRSEAYNEQFF.

The rearrangement links TRBV6-5 to TRBJ2-7; 12 bases map to TRBD1. The J segment lost 7 bases and the V segment lost 6 bases, leaving 7 bases of the junction unmatched. The CDR3 is 14 residues long. Germline V gene data show CDR1 as MNHEY and CDR2 as SVGAGI. The CDR3 protein is CASRDWDRGLEQYF. The DNA of the CDR3 is TGTGCCAGCAGGGACTGGGACAGGGGGCTTGAGCAGTACTTC.

This clonotype was recorded a few times. The CDR3 DNA sequence: TGCGCCAGCAGTCCGGCTTTCTTT. The encoded protein is CASSPAFF. The chain carries TRBV23-1 and TRBJ1-1; D unresolved. TRBV23-1 is an ORF for which the function is uncertain. The CDR3 is 8 amino acids. Trimming removed 4 bases from V and 11 bases from J, with 2 bases in between.

This clonotype was observed a handful of times. One junction end does not reproduce the germline sequence, and a read error may be involved. V gene TRBV7-8 combines with J gene TRBJ2-1; 12 positions agree with TRBD2. The CDR3 length is 14 residues. Germline V gives CDR1 SGHVS, CDR2 FQNEAQ. The CDR3 reads CASSLAGGKNEQFF. CDR3 DNA: TGTGCCAGCAGCCTAGCGGGAGGGAAGAATGAGCAGTTCTTC.

This clonotype was picked up one time. V gene TRBV19 combines with J gene TRBJ2-1; D perhaps matches TRBD1 (6 bases). This CDR3 contains 13 residues. Germline values: CDR1 LNHDA, CDR2 SQIVND (reference sequence). V dropped 9 bases and J dropped 4 bases, with 13 bases sitting between them. The CDR3 sequence is CASGQSAYNEQFF. The CDR3 coding sequence is TGTGCCAGCGGACAGTCCGCTTACAATGAGCAGTTCTTC.

This clonotype was observed many times. V is TRBV20-1 and J is TRBJ2-6; D is perhaps TRBD1 (5 bases). CDR1 is DFQATT and CDR2 is SNEGSKA in the germline V gene (reference sequence). The length of the CDR3 is 16 residues. V was cut by 5 bases and J by 0 bases, with 14 bases left in between. CDR3 DNA: TGCAGTGCTCCGAGCAGGGTTACCTCTGGGGCCAACGTCCTGACTTTC. Encoded protein: CSAPSRVTSGANVLTF.

This clonotype was seen at least ten times. The chain joins TRBV28 to TRBJ2-7, with a tentative D call TRBD2 (5 bases). The germline V gene has CDR1 MDHEN and CDR2 SYDVKM. V shed 7 bases and J shed 6 bases, with 16 bases lying between them. The CDR3 sequence is 13 residues long. The DNA for the CDR3 is TGTGCCAGCATCGGGGAGTTGTTGGGCGAGCAGTACTTC. Translation gives CASIGELLGEQYF.

The chain uses TRBV7-9 and TRBJ2-7; D perhaps matches TRBD1 (6 bases). CDR1 and CDR2 (germline): SEHNR, FQNEAQ (reference sequence). The CDR3 runs to 14 residues. Trimming shortened V by 5 bases and J by 4 bases, and 15 bases separated the two germline ends. CDR3 bases: TGTGCCAGCAGCCTGGACAGCCTGCAATACGAGCAGTACTTC. Its protein is CASSLDSLQYEQYF. Complete variable domain (other parts from reference TRBV7-9 and TRBJ2-7): DTGVSQNPRHKITKRGQNVTFRCDPISEHNRLYWYRQTLGQGPEFLTYFQNEAQLEKSRLLSDRFSAERPKGSFSTLEIQRTEQGDSAMYLCASSLDSLQYEQYFGPGTRLTVT.

This clonotype was found once. This may come from a read error, since a much larger clone is one base off. This chain joins TRBV27 and TRBJ1-4, with 7 bases that match TRBD1. CDR3 size: 14 residues. Germline values: CDR1 MNHEY, CDR2 SMNVEV (reference sequence). The junction had 4 bases not matched to a gene; V was cut back by 3 bases and J by 6 bases. The CDR3 coding sequence is TGTGCCAGCAGTTTGGGGACAGATCATGAAAAACTGTTTTTT. This encodes CASSLGTDHEKLFF.

This chain joins TRBV27 and TRBJ2-7; D may match TRBD1 or TRBD2 (5 bases each). This CDR3 has 14 amino acids. Per the germline V gene, CDR1 is MNHEY and CDR2 is SMNVEV (reference sequence). V lost 4 bases, J lost 3 bases, and 13 bases lay in between. The CDR3 reads CASSSHGTFYEQYF. The CDR3 DNA sequence: TGTGCCAGCAGTTCTCACGGGACGTTCTACGAGCAGTACTTC.

At least ten counts were recorded for this clonotype. V and J are TRBV10-2 and TRBJ2-5, with a possible D match to TRBD2 (5 bases). Germline V gives CDR1 WSHSY, CDR2 SAAADI. This CDR3 comprises 13 residues. With 5 bases removed from V and 4 bases from J, the gap between germline ends came to 11 bases. The CDR3 spells CASSPRGPETQYF. CDR3 sequence (DNA): TGCGCCAGCAGTCCCCGAGGGCCAGAGACCCAGTACTTC.

Relative to its sample, this clonotype is medium-sized. This rearrangement joins TRBV29-1 to TRBJ2-3; the match to TRBD1 covers 9 bases. With V trimmed by 7 bases and J by 4 bases, 9 bases remained unmatched. Germline V lookup: CDR1 SQVTM, CDR2 ANQGSEA. The CDR3 consists of 14 residues. CDR3 nucleotide sequence: TGCAGCGCAACCGGGACAGGGTATCCAGATACGCAGTATTTT. Its translation is CSATGTGYPDTQYF.

This clonotype was counted ten times or more. Sequence at one end of the junction differs from germline and may be a read error. V usage is TRBV19 and J usage is TRBJ2-1; no reliable D call. Germline V gene lookup returns CDR1 LNHDA and CDR2 SQIVND (reference sequence). This CDR3 region has 12 residues. The CDR3 DNA reads as TGTGCCAGTAGCATAGGTACTAATGAGCAGTTCTTC. Protein product: CASSIGTNEQFF.

Within the sample, this clonotype is medium-sized (0.01 to 0.1%). The J gene is TRBJ2-5, the V gene TRBV3-1; 8 bases are shared with TRBD1. Trimming removed 4 bases from V and 1 base from J; junction bases left unmatched: 2. Germline lookup yields CDR1 LGHDT and CDR2 YNNKEL (reference sequence). This CDR3 has 14 residues. In nucleotides, the CDR3 is TGTGCCAGCAGCCGAGACAGGGGCCAAGAGACCCAGTACTTC. Its protein product is CASSRDRGQETQYF.